This TCR beta chain was sequenced during a study of OX40 agonist ivuxolimab in advanced cancers. The CDR3 is 11 residues long. V lost 10 bases, J lost 3 bases, and 10 bases lay in between. CDR1 is MDHEN and CDR2 is SYDVKM in the germline V gene. Some clones are missing from TCRdb's copy, which holds only in-frame ones; the method was immunoSEQ multiplex PCR. The table has tens of thousands of clones, 75% to 90% seen once. The source material was CD4+ or CD8+ T cells sorted from blood, sampled in a trial of the OX40 agonist ivuxolimab. This receptor was taken from an adult with an advanced solid tumor such as melanoma, head and neck, liver or kidney cancer. The J gene is TRBJ2-7, the V gene TRBV28; D is perhaps TRBD1 (5 bases). CDR3 in amino acids: CAIGRGYEQYF. CDR3 sequence (DNA): TGTGCCATAGGAAGGGGCTACGAGCAGTACTTC.